This T cell receptor beta chain emerged from a study of control samples from healthy donors and cancer patients. Only in-frame clones appear in the TCRdb table, and some are missing; sequencing was by immunoSEQ multiplex PCR. The sample carries 100,000 to 110,000 clones, roughly nine tenths recorded once. Deletions cut 5 bases from V and 4 bases from J, with 18 bases between. The CDR3 runs to 16 residues. CDR1 and CDR2 from the germline V gene are SGHVS and FQNEAQ. Sequencing input: blood. V and J are TRBV7-8 and TRBJ1-3; perhaps TRBD1 as D (6 bases). The TCR originated in a woman aged 45-59 years in good health. CDR3 protein: CASSRTGGAEGNTIYF. The CDR3 DNA follows: TGTGCCAGCAGCCGCACGGGGGGCGCGGAGGGAAACACCATATATTTT.